These 18 T cell receptor beta chains were sequenced from one sample in a study of T cells in Graves' hyperthyroidism and ophthalmopathy. Amplification targeted TCR beta CDR3 regions from RNA transcripts. The HTBI primer set drove a first-round RT-PCR of the TCR CDR3. TCRdb reprocessed the multiplex PCR reads via MiXCR and lists one record per CDR3 protein. Of some 510,000 distinct CDR3 sequences listed, 20% are singletons. Specimen: blood. The receptors shown here come from a man aged 18 to 29 with Graves' hyperthyroidism.

V and J are TRBV12-3 or TRBV12-4 and TRBJ1-5; D ambiguous. CDR3 length: 11 residues. Trimming cost V 7 bases and J 7 bases, with 8 bases left between them. The CDR3 loop is CASTPNQPQHF. Written as DNA, the CDR3 is TGTGCCAGCACTCCTAACCAGCCCCAGCATTTT.

The table lists this clonotype with a few counts. V is TRBV4-1 and J is TRBJ1-5; 10 positions agree with TRBD1. After removal of 0 bases from V and 3 bases from J, the junction contained 5 bases not matched to a gene. Germline V lookup: CDR1 MGHRA, CDR2 YSYEKL. CDR3 length: 17 residues. CDR3 amino acids: CASSQEEGTGDNQPQHF. The CDR3 DNA reads TGCGCCAGCAGCCAAGAGGAAGGGACAGGGGACAATCAGCCCCAGCATTTT.

This clonotype was detected many times. The chain combines TRBV12-3 or TRBV12-4 with TRBJ2-2, with D unresolved. The V and J ends lost 4 bases and 5 bases respectively, with 20 bases between them. The CDR3 has 17 residues. The CDR3 coding sequence is TGTGCCAGCAGTTCCACCCTAAGCGCTATTTGGACCGGGGAGCTGTTTTTT. Encoded protein: CASSSTLSAIWTGELFF.

The V and J genes are TRBV20-1 and TRBJ2-2; TRBD2 matches at 11 bases. With 6 bases clipped from V and 5 bases from J, the junction kept 8 bases outside the gene matches. The CDR3 sequence is 15 residues long. From germline, CDR1 is DFQATT and CDR2 SNEGSKA (reference sequence). As DNA, the CDR3 is TGCAGTGCGAAACTAGCGGGAGTGGATACCGGGGAGCTGTTTTTT. Amino acid sequence: CSAKLAGVDTGELFF.

The J gene is TRBJ1-2, the V gene TRBV12-3 or TRBV12-4; TRBD1 agrees at 7 bases. This CDR3 region has 16 residues. Trimming took 1 base from V and 4 from J; bases not matched to a gene: 9. CDR3 DNA sequence: TGTGCCAGCAGTTTAGGGGGACAGTTCGCTGTCTATGGCTACACCTTC. Translation: CASSLGGQFAVYGYTF.

The rearrangement links TRBV6-2 or TRBV6-3 to TRBJ2-7; 7 nucleotides agree with TRBD1. CDR1 and CDR2 (germline): MNHEY, SVGEGT. The CDR3 is made up of 12 amino acids. Losses at the gene ends were 7 bases for V and 6 bases for J; bases not matched to a gene: 6. The CDR3 bases are TGTGCCAGCACCGTTACAGGGGCCGAGCAGTACTTC. Its translation: CASTVTGAEQYF.

V gene TRBV6-1 combines with J gene TRBJ2-3; D uncertain. The CDR3 loop spans 15 amino acids. Germline CDR1 and CDR2: MNHNS and SASEGT. The V gene lost 6 bases and the J gene lost 2 bases, with 15 bases spanning the gap. The CDR3 bases are TGTGCCAGCAGCGCTAGAGGATCACACACAGATACGCAGTATTTT. Translated: CASSARGSHTDTQYF.

This clonotype was seen many times. The genes are TRBV2 and TRBJ1-1; unclear D gene. This CDR3 has 12 residues. Per germline, CDR1 SNHLY and CDR2 FYNNEI. Trimming removed 2 bases from V and 10 bases from J, with 11 bases in between. In DNA form, the CDR3 reads TGTGCCAGCAGTGAACAGCGCTGGGGAGCTTTCTTT. It specifies CASSEQRWGAFF.

The chain employs TRBV6-1 and TRBJ1-5, with TRBD1 as a possible D gene (5 bases). V was clipped by 4 bases and J by 2 bases, with 12 bases between them. The CDR3 loop spans 15 amino acids. Germline CDR1 is MNHNS and CDR2 is SASEGT. The DNA of the CDR3 is TGTGCCAGCAGTGGCGTCCGGGGGGGCAATCAGCCCCAGCATTTT. Its protein is CASSGVRGGNQPQHF.

This clonotype was counted ten times or more. The chain carries TRBV10-3 and TRBJ1-1; D call uncertain. V lost 7 bases to trimming and J lost 1 base, with 7 bases between them. The germline V gene encodes CDR1 ENHRY and CDR2 SYGVKD. The CDR3 covers 12 residues. In DNA form, the CDR3 reads TGTGCCATCAATGCAGGGAACACTGAAGCTTTCTTT. Translating it yields CAINAGNTEAFF.

The chain combines TRBV14 with TRBJ2-5; 7 bases line up with TRBD1. Germline trimming cut 2 bases from V and 1 base from J; bases unmatched to any gene: 1. In germline, CDR1 is SGHDN, CDR2 FVKESK. The CDR3 is made up of 14 amino acids. CDR3 coding DNA: TGTGCCAGCAGCCAAAGGGGGCTCCAAGAGACCCAGTACTTC. This sequence encodes CASSQRGLQETQYF.

Concerning this clonotype: A much bigger clone sits one base away, suggesting this may be a read error. The chain uses TRBV5-1 and TRBJ2-6, with D uncertain. The ends were cut back, 2 bases at V and 5 bases at J, with 8 bases in the middle. CDR1 and CDR2 from the germline V gene are SGHRS and YFSETQ. The CDR3 has 14 residues. CDR3 nucleotides: TGCGCCAGCAGCTTAAGTGTCAGGGCCAACGTCCTGACTTTC. This translates into CASSLSVRANVLTF.

This clonotype was picked up many times. This chain uses TRBV12-3 or TRBV12-4 with TRBJ2-5, with a tentative D call TRBD1 (6 bases). The germline V and J ends were trimmed by 7 bases and 2 bases, with 11 bases remaining between them. CDR3 length: 13 amino acids. The CDR3 sequence: CASTQGQQETQYF. DNA of the CDR3: TGTGCCAGCACCCAGGGGCAGCAAGAGACCCAGTACTTC.

The chain couples TRBV6-1 to TRBJ1-1; D is undetermined. Germline assignment: CDR1 MNHNS and CDR2 SASEGT. This CDR3 region has 12 residues. The V and J ends lost 4 bases and 5 bases respectively, with 8 bases between them. The CDR3 nucleotides read TGTGCCAGCAGTGTTGGGGAGACTGAAGCTTTCTTT. It is translated as CASSVGETEAFF.

The chain combines TRBV4-1 with TRBJ1-5, with D hard to call. The CDR3 consists of 16 residues. Trimming removed 3 bases at V and 4 bases at J, with 16 bases between. Looked up from germline, CDR1 is MGHRA and CDR2 is YSYEKL. The CDR3: CASSQIWTVPNQPQHF. In DNA, the CDR3 is TGCGCCAGCAGCCAGATATGGACGGTGCCAAATCAGCCCCAGCATTTT.

To note about this clonotype: A read error may be the cause here, since a much bigger clone is one base away. This CDR3 fails to terminate in the conserved phenylalanine or tryptophan, so it likely reflects a read error. This rearrangement joins TRBV29-1 to TRBJ1-2; a possible D gene is TRBD1 (5 bases). Trimming took off 4 bases at V and 2 bases at J, with 11 bases between the two ends. The V gene's germline CDR1 is SQVTM and CDR2 ANQGSEA. This CDR3 comprises 13 residues. CDR3: CSVADTGNYGYTY. The CDR3 DNA reads TGCAGCGTTGCGGACACCGGGAACTATGGCTACACCTAC.

This clonotype was counted many times. V gene TRBV19 combines with J gene TRBJ2-5; 15 positions match TRBD2. CDR1 LNHDA and CDR2 SQIVND come from the germline V gene (reference sequence). Trimming at V came to 6 bases and at J to 5 bases, leaving 10 bases not matched to a gene. This CDR3 spans 17 amino acids. This chain's CDR3 is CASSWTSGGGVVETQYF. As DNA, the CDR3 is TGTGCCAGTAGCTGGACTAGCGGGGGGGGAGTAGTCGAGACCCAGTACTTC.

Comment on this clonotype: With a much larger clone just one base away, this may be a read error. This rearrangement joins TRBV6-4 to TRBJ2-2; D ambiguous. Trimming shortened V by 10 bases and J by 3 bases, and 18 bases separated the two germline ends. Germline V gene lookup returns CDR1 MRHNA and CDR2 SNTAGT. This CDR3 has 15 residues. The CDR3 bases are TGTGCCATCTGCCCTATAAGGGCGGACACCGGGGAGCTGTTTTTT. It codes for CAICPIRADTGELFF.